A single sample gave rise to the 5 T cell receptor beta chains below, sequenced in a study of blood T cell repertoires in COVID-19. Here immunoSEQ multiplex PCR was the method, and the copy in TCRdb shows in-frame clones only, minus some. The repertoire holds about 59,000 clones, with 81% as singletons. Material: peripheral blood. Source of these receptors: a woman older than 75 with active or convalescent COVID-19.

This rearrangement joins TRBV5-6 to TRBJ2-5; 9 bases agree with TRBD1. Germline V gives CDR1 SGHDT, CDR2 YYEEEE. V gave up 4 bases and J gave up 5 bases; unmatched junction bases: 9. The CDR3 is made up of 15 amino acids. CDR3 in amino acids: CASSPLGTGRETQYF. The DNA for the CDR3 is TGTGCCAGCAGCCCCCTCGGGACAGGGAGGGAGACCCAGTACTTC.

The CDR3 is CASSAGTEGNTIYF. CDR3 sequence (DNA): TGCGCCAGCAGCGCCGGGACAGAAGGAAACACCATATATTTT. V usage is TRBV5-1 and J usage is TRBJ1-3; 7 nucleotides line up with TRBD1. V gave up 4 bases and J gave up 4 bases; unmatched junction bases: 5. In germline, CDR1 is SGHRS, CDR2 YFSETQ. There are 14 residues in the CDR3.

The count of this clone is one. The CDR3: CASSQEGTSGVYEQYF. The CDR3 DNA reads TGCGCCAGCAGCCAAGAAGGGACTAGCGGGGTCTACGAGCAGTACTTC. The chain recombines TRBV4-1 with TRBJ2-7; 13 nucleotides line up with TRBD2. Germline V CDR1 and CDR2: MGHRA, YSYEKL. CDR3 size: 16 residues. The V and J ends lost 0 bases and 3 bases, in that order; junction bases with no gene match: 2.

The genes are TRBV10-2 and TRBJ1-1; 8 nucleotides match TRBD1. The germline V gene encodes CDR1 WSHSY and CDR2 SAAADI. The CDR3 is 14 residues long. After removal of 6 bases from V and 7 bases from J, the junction contained 10 bases not matched to a gene. In DNA, the CDR3 is TGCGCCAGCAGAATTGGCGGGACAGGCTTTGAAGCTTTCTTT. It yields the protein CASRIGGTGFEAFF.

V is TRBV6-5 and J is TRBJ1-2; unclear D gene. Deletions cut 0 bases from V and 5 bases from J, with 7 bases between. The CDR3 runs 13 residues. Germline V CDR1 and CDR2: MNHEY, SVGAGI. CDR3 coding DNA: TGTGCCAGCAGTTACTCGATCGGGTATGGCTACACCTTC. Encoded protein: CASSYSIGYGYTF.